This T cell receptor (beta chain) is drawn from a study of CD8 T cells in ankylosing spondylitis (dated by TCRdb to about 2017). About the full investigation: The study profiled T cell receptor beta repertoires in healthy donors and ankylosing spondylitis patients to find disease-linked TCR variants. Samples of peripheral blood were taken, and for ankylosing spondylitis patients, synovial fluid was collected as well. The full study cohort comprised around 23 ankylosing spondylitis patients and roughly 110 healthy donors. The paper's findings and limits, for the study overall: Significant enrichment of the disease-linked clones was reported in matched synovial fluid samples from ankylosing spondylitis patients. The disease-linked clones showed a CD8+ phenotype and occurred at relatively low frequencies in peripheral blood. Blood from ankylosing spondylitis patients appeared to be characterized by a TCR beta motif composed of under 10 highly homologous amino acid variants. Some TCR beta motif variants had previously been reported in synovial fluid and blood of reactive arthritis patients, which suggested common disease-initiation mechanisms.

CDR1 and CDR2, looked up from the germline V gene (reference sequence), are DFQATT and SNEGSKA. The CDR3 runs 13 amino acids, cysteine and phenylalanine included. Only CDR3 DNA remains: 39 bases, in frame from the first base. V has 6 bases trimmed and J has 3 bases trimmed; junction bases matching no gene number 2. The instrument given in TCRdb is Illumina HiSeq 2500. Quantitative 5'-RACE with molecular barcodes was the method used to prepare the TCR beta libraries. Under the source paper's analysis protocol: To identify disease-linked TCR variants, a new computational method was used, one built on a probabilistic model of VDJ rearrangement. In-frame beta chains were kept once TCRdb had trimmed the public reads at Q25 with fastp and called clones with MiXCR. Every CDR3 protein is listed once, alongside the most common genes and DNA of its rows. The V and J calls were not made by the authors but by TCRdb's processing. This sample holds 200,000 to 300,000 distinct CDR3 sequences; 20% to 30% were observed only once. The ten largest account for roughly 0.6% of the sample.

This clonotype was detected ten times or more. Its antigen specificity is not known. No per-base quality is available; no much larger clone lies one base away. The sequence was collected from a male donor with ankylosing spondylitis or in good health (not recorded which). The rearranged segments are TRBV20-1 and TRBJ1-3, and 10 junctional nucleotides match TRBD1. The sequenced material came from blood, either unsorted or a sorted T cell fraction (not recorded which). The DNA reads TGCAGTGCGGGGACAGGGGTTGGAAACACCATATATTTT. Translation gives CSAGTGVGNTIYF.